This entry is about one T cell receptor beta chain. The CDR3 covers 14 residues. The V gene's germline CDR1 is SGHAT and CDR2 FQNNGV. V was shortened by 3 bases and J by 7 bases, with 12 bases between the two germline ends. This sample was taken from a study of blood T cell repertoires in COVID-19. Study-level information: PBMCs, B-cell-depleted T cells, or T cells were the source of the cDNA or gDNA that made up the material.

Libraries were prepared by immunoSEQ multiplex PCR; TCRdb keeps only in-frame clonotypes and omits some of them. The repertoire holds 150,000 to 180,000 clones, with 80% to 90% as singletons. The sequencing sample was made of peripheral blood. The TCR comes from a woman aged 40 to 50 with acute or convalescent COVID-19. The chain joins TRBV11-2 to TRBJ1-4; D perhaps matches TRBD1 (5 bases). As DNA, the CDR3 is TGTGCCAGCAGCTTTTTCCAGGGAGGTGAAAAACTGTTTTTT. This codes for CASSFFQGGEKLFF.